The T cell receptor beta chain under discussion was sequenced for a study of blood T cell repertoires in COVID-19. Turning to the study itself: The origin of the acute and convalescent COVID-19 samples was the United States, Italy and Spain. PBMCs, B-cell-depleted T cells, or T cells were the source of the cDNA or gDNA that made up the material.

Clones were read by immunoSEQ multiplex PCR, and TCRdb kept only the in-frame ones, dropping some. Among about 290,000 clones listed, about nine tenths were seen once. There are 16 residues in the CDR3. Per the germline V gene, CDR1 is LNHDA and CDR2 is SQIVND (reference sequence). With V trimmed by 8 bases and J by 7 bases, 15 bases remained unmatched. The specimen sequenced was peripheral blood. This receptor was obtained from a woman aged 25 to 39 with active or convalescent COVID-19. The chain uses TRBV19 and TRBJ2-2, with TRBD1 matching over 8 bases. The CDR3 loop is CASFPSTGVWGGELFF. Written as DNA, the CDR3 is TGTGCCAGTTTTCCATCGACAGGGGTTTGGGGCGGGGAGCTGTTTTTT.